This T cell receptor (beta chain) derives from a study of cytomegalovirus exposure and HLA in healthy donors. Findings and caveats of the study: When presence/absence was analysed, sequencing depth was taken to be roughly uniform across donors. Highly shared sequence variants in one cluster were likely a sequencing artifact. Later on, an analysis tied approximately 15,000 TCR beta sequences to HLA alleles at 0.05 false discovery rate. Among the most significant clusters, several appeared linked to common viral pathogens in a later analysis.

Looked up from germline, CDR1 is MDHEN and CDR2 is SYDVKM. Trimming took 4 bases from V and 1 from J, leaving 13 bases between them. CDR3 length: 15 residues. It was with 60 Vbeta and 13 Jbeta primers that the PCR ran. Some clones are missing from TCRdb's copy, which holds only in-frame ones; the method was immunoSEQ multiplex PCR. The table lists around 140,000 clones, 80% to 90% of them singletons. With regard to this clone: Antigen: not known.

This TCR was recovered from a woman in her thirties in good health and CMV-seronegative. Material: PBMCs. The chain combines TRBV28 with TRBJ2-5; weak D call: TRBD1 (6 bases). The CDR3 DNA is TGTGCCAGCAGTTCCCCCTACAGGGCCCAAGAGACCCAGTACTTC. It yields the protein CASSSPYRAQETQYF.